This T cell receptor (beta chain) originates from a study of blood T cell repertoires in COVID-19. Study-wide context: Sites across the United States, Italy and Spain contributed samples from acute and convalescent COVID-19. In each case, the material was cDNA or gDNA derived from T cells, B-cell-depleted T cells, or PBMCs.

The Seattle site enrolled patients during active infection and followed them longitudinally. CDR3 length: 21 residues. In germline, CDR1 is PRHDT, CDR2 FYEKMQ (reference sequence). Per the authors' pipeline: Estimates of nucleated cell counts were drawn from the amplification of reference gene primers. Sequencing was performed with immunoSEQ multiplex PCR; in TCRdb, only in-frame clones are kept and a portion is missing. Clone size and the V and J calls come from that table; the DNA yielded D and trimming. The sample lists 200,000 to 250,000 clones; approximately 85% were seen once. For this clone: The junction shows a germline mismatch at one end, possibly a read error.

V usage is TRBV13 and J usage is TRBJ2-7, with a possible D match to TRBD2 (7 bases). Source material: peripheral blood. The origin of this receptor is a woman of 80 years or more with COVID-19, enrolled during active disease. CDR3 protein: CASSLGGAGRSLFVRGYEQYF. The CDR3 DNA sequence: TGCGCCAGCAGCCTGGGGGGGGCGGGCAGGTCCTTATTTGTCCGGGGTTACGAGCAGTACTTC.